The source of this T cell receptor (beta chain) is a study of blood T cell repertoires in COVID-19 (TCRdb year 2020). Study-wide context: Samples from collaborators originated in the United States, Italy and Spain and spanned both the acute and convalescent phases of COVID-19. Samples came from the ongoing ImmuneRACE study (first 160 participants) plus 1,254 subjects from 6 global collaborators. The prospective study material was composed of cDNA or gDNA derived from T cells, B-cell-depleted T cells, or PBMCs. Sample metadata almost always included a de-identified subject ID, COVID-19 status, age in years and sex. The repertoires were made available in a free public database intended to serve as a resource for research on the immune response to SARS-CoV-2. The dataset comprised deeply sampled blood TCRbeta repertoires from subjects exposed to, actively infected with, or recovered from COVID-19. HLA class I and class II types, where available, came from metadata supplied by the sample provider rather than from assay-based typing. On the study overall, not on this receptor specifically: Clinical and demographic metadata were provided uncurated, with the amount varying by source and participant.

Whole blood was collected in K2EDTA tubes by collaborating institutions according to the institutions' own protocols. Collaborator samples were shipped for TCRbeta analysis as frozen whole blood, isolated PBMCs, or DNA extracted from either sample type. TCRbeta CDR3 regions were amplified from genomic DNA using the immunoSEQ Assay, a bias-controlled multiplex PCR. The study's own analysis went as follows. The number of nucleated cells in each sample was estimated by amplification of reference gene primers within the assay. Sequence reads were collapsed and filtered to measure the absolute abundance of every unique TCRbeta CDR3 rearrangement. For each sample, productive Simpson clonality was calculated by taking the square root of Simpson's diversity index across productive rearrangements. As stored in TCRdb, this immuneACCESS dataset retains in-frame rearrangements with V and J assigned. A fraction of the clones does not appear; measured against another copy, unresolved V genes explain less than half of the discrepancy, and the remainder lacks a known reason. The V and J calls and clone size are taken from that table; D and trimming were inferred from the DNA. The table for this sample lists around 60,000 clones; about nine tenths of them were counted only once. Together, the top ten hold over 11% of the sample.

V ends up 4 bases short and J 7 bases short, with an unmatched junction base count of 12. According to the germline V gene (reference sequence), CDR1 reads SGHKS and CDR2 reads YYEKEE. From the cysteine up to the phenylalanine, the CDR3 has a length of 15 residues. The sequence is cut down to CDR3 DNA, 45 bases in frame from base 1. Points on this clone: The specificity of this receptor is unknown. No base qualities exist here, and no much larger clone lies one base off it.

Sequenced material: peripheral blood. The chain employs TRBV5-5 and TRBJ2-7; 9 bases in between match TRBD1. The receptor was isolated from a woman aged 55 to 70 with active COVID-19. In nucleotide form, the sequence is TGTGCCAGCAGCAACGCCGGGACAGGGAGTCAAGAGCAGTACTTC. This encodes CASSNAGTGSQEQYF.